The 20 T cell receptor beta chains given below trace back to one sample, sequenced in a study of shared clonotypes between healthy human individuals. TCRdb's table, derived via immunoSEQ multiplex PCR, lists solely in-frame clones and lacks some. The table has around 2,000,000 clones, approximately 95% seen once. CD8 cells regarded as naive lacked CD45RO, were positively chosen for CCR7, and omitted terminally differentiated effector memory CD45RA+ cells. The sample was naive CD8+ T cells sorted from blood. These receptor sequences come from a man aged 18 to 29 in good health.

The chain employs TRBV19 and TRBJ1-5; no definite D call. The CDR3 covers 16 residues. Germline lookup yields CDR1 LNHDA and CDR2 SQIVND (reference sequence). With 6 bases removed from V and 6 bases from J, the gap between germline ends came to 21 bases. The CDR3 DNA sequence: TGTGCCAGTAGCGAGATGGCATCACTGGTGGGTCAGCCCCAGCATTTT. This gives the protein CASSEMASLVGQPQHF.

The CDR3 spells CASSIGDRGNTEAFF. The CDR3, as DNA: TGTGCCAGCAGCATAGGGGACAGGGGGAACACTGAAGCTTTCTTT. The chain is built from TRBV9 and TRBJ1-1; 10 bases are shared with TRBD1. V was pared by 4 bases and J by 1 base, with 4 bases of the junction left unmatched. Looked up from germline, CDR1 is SGDLS and CDR2 is YYNGEE. The CDR3 length is 15 residues. Full variable domain (remainder filled in from reference TRBV9 and TRBJ1-1): DSGVTQTPKHLITATGQRVTLRCSPRSGDLSVYWYQQSLDQGLQFLIQYYNGEERAKGNILERFSAQQFPDLHSELNLSSLELGDSALYFCASSIGDRGNTEAFFGQGTRLTVV.

This clone has a single count. The chain carries TRBV2 and TRBJ1-2; D gene uncertain. CDR3 length: 16 amino acids. The germline gives CDR1 SNHLY, CDR2 FYNNEI. Trimming cost V 1 base and J 0 bases, with 12 bases left between them. For the CDR3, the DNA is TGTGCCAGCAGTGAAGTGGGGTACAGTACTAACTATGGCTACACCTTC. It specifies CASSEVGYSTNYGYTF. Based on the CDR3 plus reference TRBV2 and TRBJ1-2, the full variable domain is EPEVTQTPSHQVTQMGQEVILRCVPISNHLYFYWYRQILGQKVEFLVSFYNNEISEKSEIFDDQFSVERPDGSNFTLKIRSTKLEDSAMYFCASSEVGYSTNYGYTFGSGTRLTVV.

The DNA for the CDR3 is TGCGCCAGCAGCCAAGATACGGGTTCCGGGGAGCTGTTTTTT. This encodes CASSQDTGSGELFF. The chain recombines TRBV4-3 with TRBJ2-2; D gene unclear. This CDR3 has 14 amino acids. Germline V gives CDR1 LGHNA, CDR2 YSLEER. Trimming pared 0 bases from V and 6 bases from J, leaving 8 bases between.

The chain uses TRBV19 and TRBJ1-5; TRBD1 is a possible D gene (5 bases). V was clipped by 1 base and J by 3 bases, with 10 bases between them. The CDR3 sequence is 15 residues long. Germline CDR1 LNHDA, CDR2 SQIVND (reference sequence). The CDR3 loop is CASSIVQGVNQPQHF. CDR3 bases: TGTGCCAGTAGTATAGTCCAGGGCGTCAATCAGCCCCAGCATTTT.

The chain is built from TRBV7-9 and TRBJ1-1; 7 bases match TRBD1. This CDR3 is 15 amino acids long. V was clipped by 1 base and J by 3 bases; unmatched bases: 5. From germline, CDR1 is SEHNR and CDR2 FQNEAQ (reference sequence). CDR3 loop: CASSLGQGEYTEAFF. CDR3 DNA sequence: TGTGCCAGCAGCTTAGGCCAGGGGGAGTACACTGAAGCTTTCTTT.

The chain couples TRBV7-6 to TRBJ2-1; D remains ambiguous. The germline gives CDR1 SGHVS, CDR2 FNYEAQ. V lost 1 base to trimming and J lost 7 bases, with 11 bases between them. The CDR3 loop spans 14 amino acids. The CDR3 sequence is CASSLVAMGNEQFF. The CDR3 region has the DNA TGTGCCAGCAGCTTAGTGGCGATGGGGAATGAGCAGTTCTTC. Supplemented by reference TRBV7-6 and TRBJ2-1, the full variable domain reads GAGVSQSPRYKVTKRGQDVALRCDPISGHVSLYWYRQALGQGPEFLTYFNYEAQQDKSGLPNDRFSAERPEGSISTLTIQRTEQRDSAMYRCASSLVAMGNEQFFGPGTRLTVL.

As to this clone: Other DNA sequences from this sample encode an identical CDR3 as well. The rearrangement links TRBV27 to TRBJ2-1; D is possibly TRBD2 (6 bases). The CDR3 runs 15 residues. The germline gives CDR1 MNHEY, CDR2 SMNVEV (reference sequence). The V end was cut by 2 bases, the J end by 0 bases, with 8 bases between. The CDR3 nucleotides are TGTGCCAGCAGTTTAGCGGGGTTCTCCTACAATGAGCAGTTCTTC. Translating it yields CASSLAGFSYNEQFF.

The chain recombines TRBV11-3 with TRBJ2-1; 9 nucleotides align to TRBD2. V was clipped by 2 bases and J by 6 bases; unmatched bases: 8. The CDR3 sequence is 16 residues long. Per the germline V gene, CDR1 is SGHNT and CDR2 is YENEEA. The CDR3 spells CASSLLAGGPINEQFF. Here the CDR3 DNA reads TGTGCCAGCAGCTTACTCGCGGGAGGGCCGATCAATGAGCAGTTCTTC.

In DNA form, the CDR3 reads TGCGCCAGCAGCCATCGGACAGGGCCCTACGAGCAGTACTTC. Its translation is CASSHRTGPYEQYF. This chain joins TRBV4-1 and TRBJ2-7, with 8 bases fitting TRBD1. The CDR3 extends over 14 amino acids. Losses at the gene ends were 3 bases for V and 2 bases for J; bases not matched to a gene: 3. Per germline, CDR1 MGHRA and CDR2 YSYEKL.

The chain carries TRBV7-2 and TRBJ2-3; TRBD2 agrees at 8 bases. The J segment lost 5 bases and the V segment lost 1 base, leaving 5 bases of the junction unmatched. Germline loops: CDR1 SGHTA, CDR2 FQGNSA. This CDR3 is 15 amino acids long. The CDR3 spells CASSLGIAGLDTQYF. CDR3 nucleotide sequence: TGTGCCAGCAGCTTAGGCATAGCGGGATTAGATACGCAGTATTTT.

The rearrangement uses TRBV19 and TRBJ2-7; weak D call: TRBD2 (6 bases). CDR1 LNHDA and CDR2 SQIVND come from the germline V gene (reference sequence). The CDR3 loop spans 15 amino acids. V was trimmed by 0 bases and J by 4 bases, leaving 13 bases between them. CDR3 sequence: CASSIDLDYGYEQYF. The CDR3 DNA is TGTGCCAGTAGTATAGATTTGGACTACGGGTACGAGCAGTACTTC.

The gene calls are TRBV2 and TRBJ2-3; 13 nucleotides line up with TRBD2. Germline V lookup: CDR1 SNHLY, CDR2 FYNNEI. The CDR3 covers 15 residues. The V gene end was trimmed by 8 bases and the J gene end by 6 bases; junction bases not matched to a gene: 8. CDR3 nucleotide sequence: TGTGCCAGCCGGGAGACTAGCGGGGGGACCGATACGCAGTATTTT. Residues: CASRETSGGTDTQYF.

As for this clone: The same CDR3 is also encoded by other DNA sequences in this sample. The chain links TRBV5-1 to TRBJ2-7; no clear D. Looked up from germline, CDR1 is SGHRS and CDR2 is YFSETQ. CDR3 length: 13 amino acids. V was pared by 0 bases and J by 2 bases, with 6 bases between. CDR3 DNA: TGCGCCAGCAGCTTGGACAGCACCTACGAGCAGTACTTC. Encoded protein: CASSLDSTYEQYF.

This clone was detected a few times. The chain recombines TRBV27 with TRBJ2-7; D is uncertain. The V gene lost 0 bases and the J gene lost 2 bases, with 14 bases spanning the gap. The CDR3 extends over 16 amino acids. CDR1 MNHEY and CDR2 SMNVEV come from the germline V gene (reference sequence). The CDR3 nucleotides read TGTGCCAGCAGTTTATCTGTTGGAGAAACCGCCTACGAGCAGTACTTC. It encodes CASSLSVGETAYEQYF.

The chain links TRBV27 to TRBJ2-3, with D hard to call. Trimming took off 4 bases at V and 0 bases at J, with 14 bases between the two ends. Looked up from germline, CDR1 is MNHEY and CDR2 is SMNVEV (reference sequence). CDR3 length equals 16 residues. DNA of the CDR3: TGTGCCAGCAGTTCCTTGAGCAGTTCTAGCACAGATACGCAGTATTTT. It yields the protein CASSSLSSSSTDTQYF.

The genes are TRBV4-1 and TRBJ2-3; 7 bases align to TRBD2. The length of the CDR3 is 14 residues. V was clipped by 2 bases and J by 1 base; unmatched bases: 0. Looked up from germline, CDR1 is MGHRA and CDR2 is YSYEKL. CDR3 coding DNA: TGCGCCAGCAGCCAACGGGGGGGCACAGATACGCAGTATTTT. Protein sequence: CASSQRGGTDTQYF.

In the case of this clone: Other DNA sequences in the sample encode the same CDR3. V and J are TRBV9 and TRBJ2-1; D call uncertain. V was trimmed by 3 bases and J by 1 base, leaving 8 bases between them. This CDR3 contains 14 residues. Per germline, CDR1 SGDLS and CDR2 YYNGEE. The CDR3 loop is CASSGSGSYNEQFF. In DNA form, the CDR3 reads TGTGCCAGCAGCGGGAGTGGATCCTACAATGAGCAGTTCTTC. The whole variable domain, remainder taken from reference TRBV9 and TRBJ2-1, is DSGVTQTPKHLITATGQRVTLRCSPRSGDLSVYWYQQSLDQGLQFLIQYYNGEERAKGNILERFSAQQFPDLHSELNLSSLELGDSALYFCASSGSGSYNEQFFGPGTRLTVL.

V gene TRBV7-9 combines with J gene TRBJ2-7; 14 nucleotides align to TRBD2. The germline V gene has CDR1 SEHNR and CDR2 FQNEAQ (reference sequence). The CDR3 contains 16 residues. V lost 3 bases, J lost 4 bases, and 5 bases stayed unmatched. The CDR3 bases are TGTGCCAGCAGCTTCGAACGACTAGCGGGAGGGTACGAGCAGTACTTC. Amino acids: CASSFERLAGGYEQYF.

CDR3 DNA sequence: TGTGCCAGCAGCTCTACAATGCACGGGACTCGGTACCAAGAGACCCAGTACTTC. Translated, it gives CASSSTMHGTRYQETQYF. The chain employs TRBV11-2 and TRBJ2-5; a possible D gene is TRBD2 (6 bases). Germline V gene lookup returns CDR1 SGHAT and CDR2 FQNNGV. The CDR3 covers 18 residues. Trimming removed 4 bases from V and 0 bases from J, with 21 bases in between. Full variable domain (missing parts from reference TRBV11-2 and TRBJ2-5): EAGVAQSPRYKIIEKRQSVAFWCNPISGHATLYWYQQILGQGPKLLIQFQNNGVVDDSQLPKDRFSAERLKGVDSTLKIQPAKLEDSAVYLCASSSTMHGTRYQETQYFGPGTRLLVL.